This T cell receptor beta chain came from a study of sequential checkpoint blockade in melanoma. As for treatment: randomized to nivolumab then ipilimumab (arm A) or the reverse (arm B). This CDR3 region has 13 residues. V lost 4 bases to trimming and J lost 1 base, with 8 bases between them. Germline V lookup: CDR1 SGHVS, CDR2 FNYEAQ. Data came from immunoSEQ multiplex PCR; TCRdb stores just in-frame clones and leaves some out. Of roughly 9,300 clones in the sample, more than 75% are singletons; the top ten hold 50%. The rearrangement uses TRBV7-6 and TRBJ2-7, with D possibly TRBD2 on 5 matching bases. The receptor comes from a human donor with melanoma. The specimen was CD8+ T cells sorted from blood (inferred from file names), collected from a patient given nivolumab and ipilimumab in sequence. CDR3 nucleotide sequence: TGTGCCAGCAGCTACGGACTTTCCTACGAGCAGTACTTC. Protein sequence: CASSYGLSYEQYF.